The 30 T cell receptor beta chains presented below share a single source sample, sequenced in a study of shared clonotypes between healthy human individuals. Generated by immunoSEQ multiplex PCR, the TCRdb table keeps only in-frame clones and is missing some. The sample has some 1.5 million clones; 95% to 99% are singletons. Sequences were obtained from naive CD4+ T cells sorted from blood. Subset noted: CD45RA+ positively selected. These receptors came from a man aged 25 to 40 in good health.

This clone has only one observation. This same CDR3 is encoded by further DNA sequences in the sample. The rearrangement links TRBV7-6 to TRBJ1-5; maybe TRBD1 (6 bases). V was clipped by 1 base and J by 3 bases, with 10 bases between them. The CDR3 loop spans 15 amino acids. The germline CDR1 and CDR2 sequences are SGHVS and FNYEAQ. In DNA, the CDR3 is TGTGCCAGCAGCTTAGGGGGGGGGCCCAATCAGCCCCAGCATTTT. Its protein product is CASSLGGGPNQPQHF.

The V call is TRBV5-6, the J call TRBJ2-1; 8 bases fit TRBD2. There are 15 residues in the CDR3. J was trimmed by 7 bases and V by 6 bases; bases with no gene match: 12. Germline CDR1 is SGHDT and CDR2 is YYEEEE. The CDR3 sequence: CASTGEAGARNEQFF. DNA for the CDR3: TGTGCCAGCACTGGGGAAGCGGGAGCGCGTAATGAGCAGTTCTTC.

The chain is built from TRBV6-4 and TRBJ1-5; D is possibly TRBD1 (6 bases). The CDR3 loop spans 20 amino acids. Between the trimmed V and J ends, which lost 5 bases and 0 bases, there was a span of 26 bases. Germline assignment: CDR1 MRHNA and CDR2 SNTAGT. This CDR3 is CASSNNFPGTTKYSNQPQHF. CDR3 nucleotides: TGTGCCAGCAGTAATAACTTCCCCGGGACAACAAAGTATAGCAATCAGCCCCAGCATTTT.

This clone was detected only once. This sequence joins TRBV5-1 and TRBJ2-3; 11 bases are a match to TRBD2. CDR1 and CDR2 from the germline V gene are SGHRS and YFSETQ. V was pared by 2 bases and J by 6 bases, with 8 bases of the junction left unmatched. CDR3 length: 16 residues. The CDR3 DNA sequence: TGCGCCAGCAGCTTAGGGGAACTAGCGGGAGTGGATACGCAGTATTTT. Its translation is CASSLGELAGVDTQYF.

The chain is built from TRBV7-8 and TRBJ1-2, with a weak D call TRBD1 (5 bases). CDR3 size: 12 residues. Germline CDR1 reads SGHVS; CDR2 reads FQNEAQ. V lost 3 bases to trimming and J lost 6 bases, with 8 bases between them. The DNA of the CDR3 is TGTGCCAGCAGCTTTGACAGTCATGGCTACACCTTC. It encodes CASSFDSHGYTF.

This clone is a singleton in its sample. This chain uses TRBV5-8 with TRBJ1-2; a possible D gene is TRBD1 (5 bases). The germline CDR1 and CDR2 sequences are SGHTS and YDEGEE. CDR3 size: 13 residues. The V and J ends lost 4 bases and 3 bases respectively, with 10 bases between them. The CDR3 here is CASSRGLDYGYTF. The CDR3 DNA reads TGTGCCAGCAGCAGGGGCCTCGACTATGGCTACACCTTC.

This clone was seen once. The chain uses TRBV14 and TRBJ2-1, with 9 bases aligning to TRBD2. After removal of 0 bases from V and 8 bases from J, the junction contained 8 bases not matched to a gene. Looked up from germline, CDR1 is SGHDN and CDR2 is FVKESK. This CDR3 comprises 16 residues. In DNA, the CDR3 is TGTGCCAGCAGCCAAGAAAAAGGACTAGCGCGTTATGAGCAGTTCTTC. This sequence encodes CASSQEKGLARYEQFF.

Of note for this clone: This sample includes further DNA sequences coding for the same CDR3. The rearrangement uses TRBV29-1 and TRBJ2-7; 9 bases align to TRBD2. Unmatched junction bases numbered 1, after V lost 4 bases and J lost 0 bases. The CDR3 spans 13 residues. Germline CDR1 is SQVTM and CDR2 is ANQGSEA. This chain's CDR3 is CSVGLAASYEQYF. Here the CDR3 DNA reads TGCAGCGTTGGACTAGCGGCCTCCTACGAGCAGTACTTC.

J is TRBJ2-7 and V is TRBV15; the match to TRBD1 covers 7 bases. With V trimmed by 0 bases and J by 2 bases, 7 bases remained unmatched. The CDR3 covers 16 residues. CDR1 LNHNV and CDR2 YYDKDF come from the germline V gene (reference sequence). The CDR3 protein is CATSRDVPTGPYEQYF. The DNA for the CDR3 is TGTGCCACCAGCAGAGATGTCCCGACAGGGCCCTACGAGCAGTACTTC.

The chain combines TRBV9 with TRBJ2-3, with D hard to call. Trimming cost V 0 bases and J 7 bases, with 18 bases left between them. This CDR3 is built from 16 residues. CDR1 is SGDLS, CDR2 YYNGEE, per germline. CDR3 nucleotides: TGTGCCAGCAGCGTAGCTATCGAGCTTCCTCAGAATACGCAGTATTTT. Translated, it gives CASSVAIELPQNTQYF.

The V and J genes are TRBV6-1 and TRBJ1-1, with D hard to call. The CDR3 runs 12 residues. V was clipped by 6 bases and J by 1 base, with 6 bases between them. CDR1 and CDR2 (germline): MNHNS, SASEGT. The CDR3: CASRAENTEAFF. CDR3 sequence (DNA): TGTGCCAGCAGAGCAGAGAACACTGAAGCTTTCTTT.

This clone appeared a single time. The V and J genes are TRBV28 and TRBJ2-1, with a tentative D call TRBD1 (6 bases). The germline V and J ends were trimmed by 6 bases and 3 bases, with 15 bases remaining between them. CDR1 and CDR2 from the germline V gene are MDHEN and SYDVKM. CDR3 length: 15 residues. CDR3 sequence: CASRGSVGGYNEQFF. The CDR3 DNA is TGTGCCAGCAGGGGTAGTGTAGGGGGCTACAATGAGCAGTTCTTC.

The V call is TRBV9, the J call TRBJ2-1; 13 positions match TRBD2. In germline, CDR1 is SGDLS, CDR2 YYNGEE. The CDR3 contains 17 residues. Trimming at V came to 3 bases and at J to 6 bases, leaving 9 bases not matched to a gene. The CDR3 loop is CASSAHGLAGASNEQFF. DNA for the CDR3: TGTGCCAGCAGCGCCCACGGACTAGCGGGAGCTAGCAATGAGCAGTTCTTC.

As DNA, the CDR3 is TGTGCCAGCAGAGGGACTAGCGACGAGCAGTTCTTC. Protein product: CASRGTSDEQFF. This chain links TRBV2 with TRBJ2-1; 10 positions agree with TRBD2. CDR1 is SNHLY and CDR2 is FYNNEI in the germline V gene. This CDR3 is 12 amino acids long. V lost 6 bases to trimming and J lost 10 bases; unmatched junction nucleotides: 3. Complete variable domain (other parts from reference TRBV2 and TRBJ2-1): EPEVTQTPSHQVTQMGQEVILRCVPISNHLYFYWYRQILGQKVEFLVSFYNNEISEKSEIFDDQFSVERPDGSNFTLKIRSTKLEDSAMYFCASRGTSDEQFFGPGTRLTVL.

Concerning this clone: The sample holds other DNA sequences that translate to the same CDR3. This rearrangement joins TRBV18 to TRBJ2-7; 10 bases are shared with TRBD1. Germline-derived CDR1 and CDR2 are KGHSH and LQKENI. J lost 4 bases, V lost 6 bases, and 6 bases had no gene match. There are 14 residues in the CDR3. The CDR3 sequence is CASSPGTGAYEQYF. The CDR3 region has the DNA TGTGCCAGCTCGCCCGGGACAGGGGCTTACGAGCAGTACTTC.

V and J are TRBV2 and TRBJ1-4; no definite D call. Germline CDR1 is SNHLY and CDR2 is FYNNEI. This CDR3 region has 13 residues. V was clipped by 10 bases and J by 6 bases, with 15 bases between them. The CDR3 nucleotides read TGTGCCATACGTCGTAGGGATTATGAAAAACTGTTTTTT. Translating gives CAIRRRDYEKLFF.

The rearrangement joins TRBV18 to TRBJ1-5; 9 nucleotides align to TRBD1. The CDR3 runs 16 residues. Germline V gene sequence: CDR1 KGHSH, CDR2 LQKENI. J lost 9 bases, V lost 3 bases, and 12 bases had no gene match. CDR3 nucleotides: TGTGCCAGCTCACCGGCGGACAGGGGAGGTTTGTCGCCCCAGCATTTT. Its translation: CASSPADRGGLSPQHF.

This chain connects TRBV6-1 to TRBJ2-1; 16 positions agree with TRBD2. This CDR3 contains 18 residues. V was clipped by 1 base and J by 7 bases; unmatched bases: 7. Germline V gene lookup returns CDR1 MNHNS and CDR2 SASEGT. CDR3: CASSEVGGTSGRENEQFF. The CDR3 coding sequence is TGTGCCAGCAGTGAAGTTGGAGGGACTAGCGGGAGGGAAAATGAGCAGTTCTTC.

The rearrangement uses TRBV6-1 and TRBJ1-1, with D possibly matching TRBD1 (5 bases). The V and J ends lost 6 bases and 3 bases respectively, with 17 bases between them. This CDR3 is built from 15 residues. CDR1 MNHNS and CDR2 SASEGT come from the germline V gene. The CDR3 here is CASRLFRGSDTEAFF. The CDR3 DNA is TGTGCCAGCAGGTTATTTAGGGGTTCGGACACTGAAGCTTTCTTT.

The chain joins TRBV19 to TRBJ1-1; tentatively, D is TRBD1 (6 bases). From germline, CDR1 is LNHDA and CDR2 SQIVND (reference sequence). V lost 5 bases and J 11 bases, leaving 15 bases between the germline ends. The CDR3 runs 12 residues. The CDR3 loop reads CASSAYRVAAFF. The DNA of the CDR3 is TGTGCCAGTAGTGCGTACAGGGTGGCGGCTTTCTTT.

This chain uses TRBV18 with TRBJ1-2; D gene unclear. CDR1 is KGHSH, CDR2 LQKENI, per germline. The CDR3 length is 13 residues. V was clipped by 3 bases and J by 1 base, with 6 bases between them. CDR3: CASSPVGNYGYTF. The CDR3 DNA is TGTGCCAGCTCACCGGTGGGTAACTATGGCTACACCTTC.

This chain uses TRBV6-5 with TRBJ1-2; TRBD1 matches at 7 bases. The trim removed 6 bases at V and 5 bases at J, leaving 6 bases unmatched. Germline CDR1 is MNHEY and CDR2 is SVGAGI. This CDR3 has 13 amino acids. CDR3 DNA: TGTGCCAGCAGGTCCGGGACAGCGTATGGCTACACCTTC. It yields the protein CASRSGTAYGYTF.

The gene calls are TRBV6-5 and TRBJ2-3; no reliable D call. The ends were cut back, 4 bases at V and 6 bases at J, with 14 bases in the middle. CDR3 length equals 14 residues. CDR1 is MNHEY and CDR2 is SVGAGI in the germline V gene. DNA for the CDR3: TGTGCCAGCAGTTTGGTCTCAAAAGGGGATACGCAGTATTTT. Residues: CASSLVSKGDTQYF.

This chain joins TRBV5-1 and TRBJ2-5; D perhaps matches TRBD2 (6 bases). Germline V lookup: CDR1 SGHRS, CDR2 YFSETQ. CDR3 length equals 14 residues. Trimming took 3 bases from V and 5 from J, leaving 14 bases between them. The CDR3 loop is CASSYLGGPETQYF. The CDR3 bases are TGCGCCAGCAGCTACCTAGGAGGGCCCGAGACCCAGTACTTC.

The V gene is TRBV25-1, the J gene TRBJ2-5; D unresolved. The V end lost 0 bases, the J end lost 1 base, and 9 bases lay between the germline ends. This CDR3 has 15 amino acids. Germline V gene lookup returns CDR1 MGHDK and CDR2 SYGVNS. CDR3 nucleotides: TGTGCCAGCAGTGAATACAAGGCAAGCCAAGAGACCCAGTACTTC. It codes for CASSEYKASQETQYF.

The genes are TRBV11-2 and TRBJ2-3; 10 bases agree with TRBD2. Germline-derived CDR1 and CDR2 are SGHAT and FQNNGV. V lost 5 bases to trimming and J lost 1 base; unmatched junction nucleotides: 3. This CDR3 is 15 amino acids long. This chain's CDR3 is CASSPGLAGTDTQYF. CDR3 DNA: TGTGCCAGCAGCCCCGGACTAGCGGGCACAGATACGCAGTATTTT. Full variable domain (missing parts from reference TRBV11-2 and TRBJ2-3): EAGVAQSPRYKIIEKRQSVAFWCNPISGHATLYWYQQILGQGPKLLIQFQNNGVVDDSQLPKDRFSAERLKGVDSTLKIQPAKLEDSAVYLCASSPGLAGTDTQYFGPGTRLTVL.

This chain uses TRBV6-5 with TRBJ2-2, with D hard to call. Germline lookup yields CDR1 MNHEY and CDR2 SVGAGI. Deletions cut 4 bases from V and 0 bases from J, with 12 bases between. The CDR3 contains 16 residues. The CDR3 DNA sequence: TGTGCCAGCAGTTCCCAGCTCATGGCGAACACCGGGGAGCTGTTTTTT. Protein sequence: CASSSQLMANTGELFF.

The chain recombines TRBV18 with TRBJ1-4, with 11 bases matching TRBD1. In germline, CDR1 is KGHSH, CDR2 LQKENI. The CDR3 totals 14 residues. J lost 5 bases, V lost 8 bases, and 4 bases had no gene match. Here the CDR3 DNA reads TGTGCCAGCGAAAGGGACAGGGGGAATGAAAAACTGTTTTTT. Protein: CASERDRGNEKLFF.

The chain links TRBV19 to TRBJ2-7; 13 nucleotides agree with TRBD2. V was pared by 4 bases and J by 5 bases, with 8 bases of the junction left unmatched. This CDR3 has 16 amino acids. Per the germline V gene, CDR1 is LNHDA and CDR2 is SQIVND (reference sequence). CDR3 DNA sequence: TGTGCCAGTAGTACACGCCGGACTAGCGGGAGCCACGAGCAGTACTTC. Residues: CASSTRRTSGSHEQYF. Full variable domain (missing parts from reference TRBV19 and TRBJ2-7): DGGITQSPKYLFRKEGQNVTLSCEQNLNHDAMYWYRQDPGQGLRLIYYSQIVNDFQKGDIAEGYSVSREKKESFPLTVTSAQKNPTAFYLCASSTRRTSGSHEQYFGPGTRLTVT.

The chain uses TRBV30 and TRBJ2-3; 7 nucleotides agree with TRBD1. The CDR3 is made up of 15 amino acids. Germline CDR1 reads GTSNPN; CDR2 reads SVGIG (reference sequence). The V gene end was trimmed by 5 bases and the J gene end by 1 base; junction bases not matched to a gene: 9. In nucleotides, the CDR3 is TGTGCCTGGGGACAGGCAACATCGGGCACAGATACGCAGTATTTT. Encoded protein: CAWGQATSGTDTQYF.